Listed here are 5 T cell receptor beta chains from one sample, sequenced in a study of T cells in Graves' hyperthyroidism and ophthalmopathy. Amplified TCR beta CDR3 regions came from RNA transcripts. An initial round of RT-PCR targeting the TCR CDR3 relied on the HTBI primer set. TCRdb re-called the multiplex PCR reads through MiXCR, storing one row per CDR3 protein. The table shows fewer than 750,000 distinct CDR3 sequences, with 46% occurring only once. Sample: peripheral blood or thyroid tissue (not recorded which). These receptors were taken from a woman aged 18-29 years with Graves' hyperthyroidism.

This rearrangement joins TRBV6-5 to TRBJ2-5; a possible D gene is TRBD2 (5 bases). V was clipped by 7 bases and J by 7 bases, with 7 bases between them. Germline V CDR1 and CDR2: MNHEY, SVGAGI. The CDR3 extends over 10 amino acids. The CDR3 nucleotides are TGTGCCAGCAAACGGGGGACCCAGTACTTC. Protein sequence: CASKRGTQYF.

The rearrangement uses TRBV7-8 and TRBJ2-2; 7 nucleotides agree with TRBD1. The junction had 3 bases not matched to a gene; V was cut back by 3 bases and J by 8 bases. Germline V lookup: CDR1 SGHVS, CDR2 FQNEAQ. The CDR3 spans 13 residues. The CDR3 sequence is CASSFRGQGELFF. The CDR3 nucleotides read TGTGCCAGCAGCTTTCGGGGACAGGGGGAGCTGTTTTTT.

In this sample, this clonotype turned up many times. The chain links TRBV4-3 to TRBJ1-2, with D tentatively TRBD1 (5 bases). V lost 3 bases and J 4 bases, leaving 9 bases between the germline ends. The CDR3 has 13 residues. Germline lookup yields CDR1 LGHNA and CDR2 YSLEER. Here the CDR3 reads CASSQGVGYGYTF. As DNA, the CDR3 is TGCGCCAGCAGCCAGGGGGTCGGCTATGGCTACACCTTC.

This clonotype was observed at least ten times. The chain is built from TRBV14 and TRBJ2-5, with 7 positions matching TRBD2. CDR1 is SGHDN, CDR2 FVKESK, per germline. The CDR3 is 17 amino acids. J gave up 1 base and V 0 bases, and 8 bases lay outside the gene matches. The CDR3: CASSQDERGPFQETQYF. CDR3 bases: TGTGCCAGCAGCCAAGATGAGCGGGGCCCGTTCCAAGAGACCCAGTACTTC.

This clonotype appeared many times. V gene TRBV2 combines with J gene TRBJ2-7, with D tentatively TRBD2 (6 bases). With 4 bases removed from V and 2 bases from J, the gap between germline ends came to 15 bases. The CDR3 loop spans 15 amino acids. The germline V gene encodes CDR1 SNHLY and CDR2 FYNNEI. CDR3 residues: CASSVPLATPYEQYF. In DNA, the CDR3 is TGTGCCAGCAGTGTGCCGCTAGCGACCCCCTACGAGCAGTACTTC.